This TCR beta chain was identified in a study of T cell changes during pregnancy in multiple sclerosis. The repertoire was sequenced with immunoSEQ multiplex PCR; TCRdb's copy has only in-frame clones and lacks some. The sample yields some 64,000 clones, about 92% seen once. Between the trimmed V and J ends, which lost 7 bases and 0 bases, there was a span of 10 bases. CDR3 length: 14 amino acids. In germline, CDR1 is MNHNS, CDR2 SASEGT. The chain employs TRBV6-1 and TRBJ1-5; D might be TRBD1 (6 bases). The specimen comprised peripheral blood, sampled in the first trimester of pregnancy. The TCR was taken from a female donor in good health, enrolled as a control in a pregnancy study. CDR3 protein: CASIWTVSNQPQHF. DNA for the CDR3: TGTGCCAGCATTTGGACAGTTAGCAATCAGCCCCAGCATTTT.